The T cell receptor (beta chain) under discussion was sequenced for a study of cytomegalovirus exposure and HLA in healthy donors. Study overall: There were fewer than 130 million unique TCR beta sequences, drawn from approximately 190 million T cells, in an earlier analysis. Study-wide points: Information on immune exposure was restricted to one variable (CMV serostatus).

Use of 60 Vbeta and 13 Jbeta primers characterized the PCR. Measured with immunoSEQ multiplex PCR; TCRdb has only the in-frame clones, and not every one. The sample lists about 130,000 clones; roughly 71% were seen once. From germline, CDR1 is SGHVS and CDR2 FNYEAQ. CDR3 length: 13 amino acids. V was clipped by 2 bases and J by 11 bases, with 13 bases between them. Each donor's status was that of a healthy bone marrow donor. These donors counted as nominally healthy when sampled, but unrecorded immune exposures were likely. This clone was detected only a few times. Antigen specificity is unknown. This TCR was sampled from a woman aged 50 to 65 in good health and CMV-seropositive. The specimen was PBMCs. This chain joins TRBV7-6 and TRBJ1-5; D gene uncertain. Here the CDR3 reads CASSLTGEESQHF. CDR3 bases: TGTGCCAGCAGCTTAACCGGGGAGGAGTCCCAGCATTTT. Complete variable domain (other parts from reference TRBV7-6 and TRBJ1-5): GAGVSQSPRYKVTKRGQDVALRCDPISGHVSLYWYRQALGQGPEFLTYFNYEAQQDKSGLPNDRFSAERPEGSISTLTIQRTEQRDSAMYRCASSLTGEESQHFGDGTRLSIL.